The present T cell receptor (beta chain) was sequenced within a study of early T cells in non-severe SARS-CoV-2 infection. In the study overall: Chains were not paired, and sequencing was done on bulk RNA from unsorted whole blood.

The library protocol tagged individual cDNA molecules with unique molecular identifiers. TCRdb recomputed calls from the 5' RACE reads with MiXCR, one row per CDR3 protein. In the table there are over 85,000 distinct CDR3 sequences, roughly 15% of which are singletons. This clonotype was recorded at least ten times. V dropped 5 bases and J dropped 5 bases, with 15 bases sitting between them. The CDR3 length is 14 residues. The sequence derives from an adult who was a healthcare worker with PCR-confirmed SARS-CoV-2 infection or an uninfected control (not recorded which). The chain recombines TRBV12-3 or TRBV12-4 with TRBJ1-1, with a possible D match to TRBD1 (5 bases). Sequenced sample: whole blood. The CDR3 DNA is TGTGCCAGCAGTCCCCAACACGGGGGGACTGAAGCTTTCTTT. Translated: CASSPQHGGTEAFF.